The entry that follows covers one T cell receptor (beta chain) sequence. This sample was included in a study of T cells after somatic rescue of genetic block. The germline V gene has CDR1 MGHRA and CDR2 YSYEKL. V lost 5 bases and J lost 4, with 20 bases in between. The CDR3 length is 16 residues. The table came from immunoSEQ multiplex PCR; TCRdb's copy has only in-frame clones and leaves some out. This sample has 55,000 to 70,000 clones, with roughly 90% found just once. The TCR sequence derives from a man aged 35-49 years. The chain joins TRBV4-1 to TRBJ2-5; no clear D. Sequencing was performed on peripheral blood mononuclear cells (PBMCs). The CDR3 loop is CASSGRSFGLPETQYF. CDR3 in DNA: TGCGCCAGCAGCGGCCGCAGTTTTGGTCTTCCAGAGACCCAGTACTTC.